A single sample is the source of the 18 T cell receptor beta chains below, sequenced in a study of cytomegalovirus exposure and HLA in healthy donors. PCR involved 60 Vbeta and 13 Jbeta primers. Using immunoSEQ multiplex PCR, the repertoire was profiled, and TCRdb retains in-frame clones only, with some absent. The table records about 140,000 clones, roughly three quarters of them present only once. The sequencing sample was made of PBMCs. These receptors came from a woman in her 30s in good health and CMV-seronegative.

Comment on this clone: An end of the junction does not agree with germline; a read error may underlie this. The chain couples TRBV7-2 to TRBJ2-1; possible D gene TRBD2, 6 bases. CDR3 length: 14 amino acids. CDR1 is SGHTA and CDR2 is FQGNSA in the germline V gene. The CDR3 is CASRIMAGRAEQVF. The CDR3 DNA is TGTGCCAGCAGGATAATGGCGGGAAGGGCTGAACAGGTCTTC.

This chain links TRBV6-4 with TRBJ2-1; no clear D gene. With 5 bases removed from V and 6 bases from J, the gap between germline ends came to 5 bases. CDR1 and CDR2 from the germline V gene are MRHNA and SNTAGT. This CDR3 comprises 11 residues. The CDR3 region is CASSTGNEQFF. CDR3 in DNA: TGTGCCAGCAGTACTGGCAATGAGCAGTTCTTC.

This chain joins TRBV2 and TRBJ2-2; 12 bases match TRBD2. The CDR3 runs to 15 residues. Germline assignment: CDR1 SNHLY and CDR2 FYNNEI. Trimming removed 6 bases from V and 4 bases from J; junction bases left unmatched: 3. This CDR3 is CASRPGLAGTGELFF. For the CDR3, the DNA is TGTGCCAGCAGACCGGGACTAGCGGGCACCGGGGAGCTGTTTTTT. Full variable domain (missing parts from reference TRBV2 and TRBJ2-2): EPEVTQTPSHQVTQMGQEVILRCVPISNHLYFYWYRQILGQKVEFLVSFYNNEISEKSEIFDDQFSVERPDGSNFTLKIRSTKLEDSAMYFCASRPGLAGTGELFFGEGSRLTVL.

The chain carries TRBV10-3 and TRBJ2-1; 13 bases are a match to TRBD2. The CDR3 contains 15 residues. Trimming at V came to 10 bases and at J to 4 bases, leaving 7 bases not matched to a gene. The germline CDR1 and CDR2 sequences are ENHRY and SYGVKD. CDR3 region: CASGLAGVGYNEQFF. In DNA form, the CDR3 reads TGTGCCAGCGGACTAGCGGGAGTAGGATACAATGAGCAGTTCTTC.

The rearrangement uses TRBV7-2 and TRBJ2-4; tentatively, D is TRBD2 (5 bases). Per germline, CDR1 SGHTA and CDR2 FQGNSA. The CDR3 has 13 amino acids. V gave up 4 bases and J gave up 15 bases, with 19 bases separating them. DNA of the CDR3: TGTGCCAGCAGCTACGACCAGGCGCGGGTCCCGTACTTC. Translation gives CASSYDQARVPYF.

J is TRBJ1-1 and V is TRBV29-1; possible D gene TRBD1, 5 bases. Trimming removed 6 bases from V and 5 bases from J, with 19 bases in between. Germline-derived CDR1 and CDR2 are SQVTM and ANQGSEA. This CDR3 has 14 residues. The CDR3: CSVYPQVPVTEAFF. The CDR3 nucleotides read TGCAGCGTCTACCCACAGGTACCCGTGACTGAAGCTTTCTTT.

The CDR3: CASSSGQGGNSPLHF. CDR3 coding DNA: TGCGCCAGCAGTTCCGGACAAGGGGGAAATTCACCCCTCCACTTT. The chain couples TRBV5-1 to TRBJ1-6, with D possibly matching TRBD1 (6 bases). The CDR3 is made up of 15 amino acids. Per germline, CDR1 SGHRS and CDR2 YFSETQ. The V and J ends lost 5 bases and 7 bases respectively, with 16 bases between them.

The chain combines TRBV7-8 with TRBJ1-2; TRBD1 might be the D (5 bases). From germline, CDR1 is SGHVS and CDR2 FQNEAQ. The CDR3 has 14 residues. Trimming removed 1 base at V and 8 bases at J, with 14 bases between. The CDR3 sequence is CASSLDAGRSGYTF. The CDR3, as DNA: TGTGCCAGCAGCTTAGACGCGGGGCGGTCCGGCTACACCTTC.

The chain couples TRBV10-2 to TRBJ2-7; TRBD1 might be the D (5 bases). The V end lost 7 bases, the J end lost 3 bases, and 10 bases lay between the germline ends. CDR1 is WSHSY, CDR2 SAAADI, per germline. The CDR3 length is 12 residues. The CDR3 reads CASKSQGYEQYF. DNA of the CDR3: TGCGCCAGCAAAAGTCAGGGCTACGAGCAGTACTTC.

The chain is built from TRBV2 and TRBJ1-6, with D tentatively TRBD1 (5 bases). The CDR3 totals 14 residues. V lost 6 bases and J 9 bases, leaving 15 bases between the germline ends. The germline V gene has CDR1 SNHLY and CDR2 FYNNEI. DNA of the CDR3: TGTGCCAGCAGGGGGGGAGGGGTAGCTTCACCCCTCCACTTT. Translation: CASRGGGVASPLHF.

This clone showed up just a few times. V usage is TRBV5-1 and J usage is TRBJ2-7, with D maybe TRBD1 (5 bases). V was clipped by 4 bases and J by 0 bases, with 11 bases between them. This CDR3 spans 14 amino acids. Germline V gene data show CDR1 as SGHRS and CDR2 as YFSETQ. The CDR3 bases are TGCGCCAGCAGCCAGACAGTGGGCTCCTACGAGCAGTACTTC. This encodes CASSQTVGSYEQYF.

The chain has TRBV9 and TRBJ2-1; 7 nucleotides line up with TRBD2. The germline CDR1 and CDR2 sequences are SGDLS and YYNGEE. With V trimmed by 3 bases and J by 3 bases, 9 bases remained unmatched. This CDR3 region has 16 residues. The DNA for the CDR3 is TGTGCCAGCAGCGACCCTACGAGCGGGATCTACAATGAGCAGTTCTTC. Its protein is CASSDPTSGIYNEQFF. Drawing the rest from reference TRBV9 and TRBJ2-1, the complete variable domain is DSGVTQTPKHLITATGQRVTLRCSPRSGDLSVYWYQQSLDQGLQFLIQYYNGEERAKGNILERFSAQQFPDLHSELNLSSLELGDSALYFCASSDPTSGIYNEQFFGPGTRLTVL.

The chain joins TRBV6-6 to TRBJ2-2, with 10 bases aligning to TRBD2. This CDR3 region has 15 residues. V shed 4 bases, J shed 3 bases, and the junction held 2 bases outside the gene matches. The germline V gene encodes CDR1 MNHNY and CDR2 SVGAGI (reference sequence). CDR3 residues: CASSLTSGYTGELFF. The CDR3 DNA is TGTGCCAGCAGTTTGACTAGCGGGTACACCGGGGAGCTGTTTTTT.

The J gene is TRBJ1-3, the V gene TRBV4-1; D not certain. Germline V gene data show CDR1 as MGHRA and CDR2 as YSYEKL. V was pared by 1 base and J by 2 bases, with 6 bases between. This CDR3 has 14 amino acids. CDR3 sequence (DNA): TGCGCCAGCAGCCAAGTAACTACTGGAAACACCATATATTTT. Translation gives CASSQVTTGNTIYF.

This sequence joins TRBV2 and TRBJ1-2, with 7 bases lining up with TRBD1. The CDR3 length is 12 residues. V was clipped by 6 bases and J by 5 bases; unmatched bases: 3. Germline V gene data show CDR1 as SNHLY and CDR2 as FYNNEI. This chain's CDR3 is CASRATGYGYTF. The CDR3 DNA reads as TGTGCCAGCAGGGCGACAGGGTATGGCTACACCTTC.

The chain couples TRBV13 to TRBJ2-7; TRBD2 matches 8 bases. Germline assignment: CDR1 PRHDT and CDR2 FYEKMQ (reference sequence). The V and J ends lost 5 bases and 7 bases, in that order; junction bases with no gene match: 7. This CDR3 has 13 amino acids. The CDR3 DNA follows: TGTGCCAGCAGCCCCGGTCCGGGGGGGGAGCAGTACGTC. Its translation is CASSPGPGGEQYV.

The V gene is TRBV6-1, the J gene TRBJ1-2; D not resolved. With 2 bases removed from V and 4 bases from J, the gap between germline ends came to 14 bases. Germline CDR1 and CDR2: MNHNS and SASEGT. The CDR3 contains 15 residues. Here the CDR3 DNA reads TGTGCCAGCAGTGAATTGTTGGAGGCCTTCTATGGCTACACCTTC. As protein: CASSELLEAFYGYTF.

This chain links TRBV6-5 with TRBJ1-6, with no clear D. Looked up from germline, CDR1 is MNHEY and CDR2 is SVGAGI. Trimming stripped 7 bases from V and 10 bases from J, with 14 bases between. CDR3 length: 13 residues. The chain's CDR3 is CASTTGGYSPLHF. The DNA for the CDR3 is TGTGCCAGCACCACCGGAGGGTACTCACCCCTCCACTTT.